Below are 30 T cell receptor beta chains sequenced from a single sample in a study of graft-versus-host responses after intestinal transplantation. Libraries were prepared by immunoSEQ multiplex PCR; TCRdb keeps only in-frame clonotypes and omits some of them. Among 12,000 or so clones listed, 70% to 85% were seen once. Graft tissue was processed to release intraepithelial and lamina propria lymphocytes. The sample was ileum tissue, taken about 150 days after intestinal transplantation. These receptors were collected from a human patient who received an intestinal transplant, so some T cells may come from the graft donor.

The V call is TRBV5-6, the J call TRBJ2-1; 8 nucleotides align to TRBD2. V lost 1 base, J lost 14 bases, and 8 bases stayed unmatched. The length of the CDR3 is 13 residues. Germline V gives CDR1 SGHDT, CDR2 YYEEEE. In DNA form, the CDR3 reads TGTGCCAGCAGCTTGTGGGCCGCGGGGGGCGAGTTCTTC. Translation: CASSLWAAGGEFF. The variable domain in full, completed from reference TRBV5-6 and TRBJ2-1, reads DAGVTQSPTHLIKTRGQQVTLRCSPKSGHDTVSWYQQALGQGPQFIFQYYEEEERQRGNFPDRFSGHQFPNYSSELNVNALLLGDSALYLCASSLWAAGGEFFGPGTRLTVL.

The gene calls are TRBV20-1 and TRBJ1-1; TRBD1 matches 9 bases. Germline assignment: CDR1 DFQATT and CDR2 SNEGSKA (reference sequence). CDR3 size: 10 residues. V shed 5 bases and J 11 bases; nucleotides not matched to a gene: 3. The CDR3 loop reads CSARTGEAFF. The CDR3 bases are TGCAGTGCTCGGACAGGGGAGGCTTTCTTT.

The chain uses TRBV28 and TRBJ1-2; D is possibly TRBD1 (5 bases). V lost 3 bases and J 3 bases, leaving 5 bases between the germline ends. The CDR3 is made up of 12 amino acids. In germline, CDR1 is MDHEN, CDR2 SYDVKM. CDR3 nucleotide sequence: TGTGCCAGCAGTTTCAGGGACTATGGCTACACCTTC. Protein: CASSFRDYGYTF.

This clone occurred once. The chain has TRBV25-1 and TRBJ1-1; D might be TRBD1 (5 bases). CDR1 is MGHDK, CDR2 SYGVNS, per germline. The CDR3 length is 14 residues. V shed 2 bases and J shed 5 bases, with 12 bases lying between them. CDR3 sequence (DNA): TGTGCCAGCAGTGAAATTAGGGGTGGGACTGAAGCTTTCTTT. Protein product: CASSEIRGGTEAFF.

This clone showed up just once. This chain connects TRBV9 to TRBJ2-3; the match to TRBD2 covers 11 bases. Trimming took 3 bases from V and 4 from J; bases not matched to a gene: 7. The CDR3 covers 16 residues. Per germline, CDR1 SGDLS and CDR2 YYNGEE. The CDR3 loop is CASSASGTSGPDTQYF. CDR3 nucleotide sequence: TGTGCCAGCAGCGCTTCCGGGACTAGCGGTCCAGATACGCAGTATTTT.

The chain links TRBV9 to TRBJ2-3; TRBD2 matches 7 bases. CDR1 is SGDLS and CDR2 is YYNGEE in the germline V gene. CDR3 length: 16 residues. The V gene end was trimmed by 0 bases and the J gene end by 1 base; junction bases not matched to a gene: 5. The CDR3 sequence: CASSVDNAGGTDTQYF. The CDR3 DNA reads as TGTGCCAGCAGCGTAGATAACGCGGGGGGCACAGATACGCAGTATTTT.

There are a few counts of this clone. The chain links TRBV7-9 to TRBJ2-7; 9 bases map to TRBD1. Germline values: CDR1 SEHNR, CDR2 FQNEAQ (reference sequence). The CDR3 is 14 amino acids. J was trimmed by 4 bases and V by 5 bases; bases with no gene match: 6. CDR3: CASSPQGAGYEQYF. CDR3 DNA sequence: TGTGCCAGCAGCCCACAGGGGGCGGGATACGAGCAGTACTTC.

The CDR3 DNA follows: TGTGCCAGCAGGACACGATATAGCAATCAGCCCCAGCATTTT. It translates to CASRTRYSNQPQHF. The chain combines TRBV6-1 with TRBJ1-5; D gene ambiguous. The V gene's germline CDR1 is MNHNS and CDR2 SASEGT. The V and J ends lost 6 bases and 0 bases respectively, with 9 bases between them. This CDR3 is 14 amino acids long.

The chain recombines TRBV28 with TRBJ2-1; 8 bases fit TRBD2. Germline CDR1 and CDR2: MDHEN and SYDVKM. With 5 bases clipped from V and 1 base from J, the junction kept 7 bases outside the gene matches. CDR3 length equals 16 residues. The CDR3 reads CASSPTSALSYNEQFF. DNA for the CDR3: TGTGCCAGCAGTCCGACTAGCGCCCTATCCTACAATGAGCAGTTCTTC.

The CDR3 DNA sequence: TGTGCCAGCAGCCCCGGGACATCCTCCTCACCCCTCCACTTT. Its translation is CASSPGTSSSPLHF. This chain uses TRBV21-1 with TRBJ1-6; no DNA check was done on the table's D call, TRBD1. TRBV21-1 is termed a pseudogene. The CDR3 extends over 14 amino acids.

This clone has just a few counts. This chain connects TRBV4-2 to TRBJ2-6; 7 bases are shared with TRBD1. CDR1 is LGHNA, CDR2 YNFKEQ, per germline. The CDR3 sequence is 18 residues long. Trimming cost V 4 bases and J 0 bases; bases outside gene matches: 9. The CDR3 sequence: CASSRTGQTHSGANVLTF. The CDR3 nucleotides are TGTGCCAGCAGCCGAACGGGACAGACCCACTCTGGGGCCAACGTCCTGACTTTC.

This chain uses TRBV5-1 with TRBJ2-3; TRBD2 matches 7 bases. CDR1 and CDR2 (germline): SGHRS, YFSETQ. Unmatched junction bases numbered 5, after V lost 3 bases and J lost 1 base. The CDR3 has 15 amino acids. The CDR3 is CASSWGGAGTDTQYF. In DNA, the CDR3 is TGCGCCAGCAGCTGGGGAGGGGCTGGCACAGATACGCAGTATTTT. Full variable domain (missing parts from reference TRBV5-1 and TRBJ2-3): KAGVTQTPRYLIKTRGQQVTLSCSPISGHRSVSWYQQTPGQGLQFLFEYFSETQRNKGNFPGRFSGRQFSNSRSEMNVSTLELGDSALYLCASSWGGAGTDTQYFGPGTRLTVL.

CDR3 in amino acids: CSVGGQGGYEQYF. For the CDR3, the DNA is TGCAGCGTTGGAGGACAGGGGGGCTACGAGCAGTACTTC. The chain recombines TRBV29-1 with TRBJ2-7, with 10 bases that match TRBD1. Trimming at V came to 4 bases and at J to 3 bases, leaving 3 bases not matched to a gene. This CDR3 is built from 13 residues. Germline lookup yields CDR1 SQVTM and CDR2 ANQGSEA.

The V gene is TRBV9, the J gene TRBJ1-5; D is ambiguous. The CDR3 is made up of 14 amino acids. Germline assignment: CDR1 SGDLS and CDR2 YYNGEE. The V gene lost 0 bases and the J gene lost 6 bases, with 10 bases spanning the gap. CDR3 region: CASSVDPGSQPQHF. CDR3 nucleotides: TGTGCCAGCAGCGTAGATCCCGGGAGTCAGCCCCAGCATTTT.

This chain links TRBV27 with TRBJ2-1, with TRBD2 matching over 16 bases. Germline trimming cut 3 bases from V and 7 bases from J; bases unmatched to any gene: 6. CDR3 length equals 17 residues. Germline CDR1 is MNHEY and CDR2 is SMNVEV (reference sequence). The CDR3 region is CASSLGLAGGPRNEQFF. The DNA for the CDR3 is TGTGCCAGCAGTTTGGGACTAGCGGGGGGGCCGCGGAATGAGCAGTTCTTC.

The chain couples TRBV10-1 to TRBJ2-3, with D possibly TRBD1 on 6 matching bases. In germline, CDR1 is WNHNN, CDR2 SYGVQD (reference sequence). The V and J ends lost 0 bases and 4 bases respectively, with 17 bases between them. The CDR3 covers 17 residues. CDR3 residues: CASSESRTGFRPDTQYF. CDR3 bases: TGCGCCAGCAGTGAGTCCCGTACAGGGTTCCGTCCAGATACGCAGTATTTT.

The J gene is TRBJ1-6, the V gene TRBV7-3; D not certain. Germline V CDR1 and CDR2: SGHTA, FQGTGA. The CDR3 extends over 13 amino acids. The V end was cut by 5 bases, the J end by 10 bases, with 12 bases between. For the CDR3, the DNA is TGTGCCAGCAGCCCTGGTGTCGGGTCACCCCTCCACTTT. It codes for CASSPGVGSPLHF.

This clone came up a few times. J is TRBJ1-4 and V is TRBV18; TRBD1 matches 8 bases. CDR3 size: 16 residues. Germline V lookup: CDR1 KGHSH, CDR2 LQKENI. V trimming: 1 base; J trimming: 6 bases; junction bases outside the gene matches: 7. CDR3 sequence (DNA): TGTGCCAGCTCACCACTAGTGGGACAGGCGGATGAAAAACTGTTTTTT. Translated: CASSPLVGQADEKLFF.

The gene calls are TRBV4-3 and TRBJ2-7; D possibly corresponds to TRBD2 (5 bases). Germline V CDR1 and CDR2: LGHNA, YSLEER. The V and J ends lost 2 bases and 6 bases respectively, with 11 bases between them. The CDR3 runs to 13 residues. DNA for the CDR3: TGCGCCAGCAGCCAAACGCTAGCCGGCGAGCAGTACTTC. Amino acids: CASSQTLAGEQYF.

The rearrangement links TRBV7-2 to TRBJ1-4; TRBD1 might be the D (6 bases). Per germline, CDR1 SGHTA and CDR2 FQGNSA. V was pared by 3 bases and J by 7 bases, with 12 bases between. CDR3 size: 14 residues. The CDR3 DNA reads TGTGCCAGCAGCTTGTCTCAGGGGAGTGAAAAACTGTTTTTT. Protein product: CASSLSQGSEKLFF.

This clone was seen a few times. The gene calls are TRBV5-4 and TRBJ2-7, with D maybe TRBD1 (6 bases). CDR1 and CDR2 (germline): SGHNT, YYREEE (reference sequence). Trimming stripped 4 bases from V and 2 bases from J, with 16 bases between. This CDR3 spans 15 amino acids. The CDR3 sequence is CASSKAGTSTYEQYF. CDR3 coding DNA: TGTGCCAGCAGCAAAGCCGGGACATCCACCTACGAGCAGTACTTC.

V is TRBV5-5 and J is TRBJ1-2, with 12 bases identical to TRBD1. Germline CDR1 SGHKS, CDR2 YYEKEE (reference sequence). The CDR3 extends over 15 amino acids. V lost 4 bases and J lost 5; bases outside the gene matches: 6. CDR3 in amino acids: CASSVGTGGGYGYTF. In DNA form, the CDR3 reads TGTGCCAGCAGCGTAGGGACAGGGGGCGGATATGGCTACACCTTC. Variable domain in full (rest from reference TRBV5-5 and TRBJ1-2): DAGVTQSPTHLIKTRGQQVTLRCSPISGHKSVSWYQQVLGQGPQFIFQYYEKEERGRGNFPDRFSARQFPNYSSELNVNALLLGDSALYLCASSVGTGGGYGYTFGSGTRLTVV.

The rearrangement uses TRBV5-1 and TRBJ2-1, with TRBD2 matching 10 bases. This CDR3 is 15 amino acids long. Germline lookup yields CDR1 SGHRS and CDR2 YFSETQ. V was clipped by 7 bases and J by 7 bases; unmatched bases: 11. The CDR3 nucleotides are TGCGCCAGCGCGGTACTTAGCGGGGGGCGGAATGAGCAGTTCTTC. Encoded protein: CASAVLSGGRNEQFF. Filled out from reference TRBV5-1 and TRBJ2-1, the complete variable domain reads KAGVTQTPRYLIKTRGQQVTLSCSPISGHRSVSWYQQTPGQGLQFLFEYFSETQRNKGNFPGRFSGRQFSNSRSEMNVSTLELGDSALYLCASAVLSGGRNEQFFGPGTRLTVL.

This sequence joins TRBV28 and TRBJ1-3; a possible D gene is TRBD1 (5 bases). V was trimmed by 6 bases and J by 0 bases, leaving 18 bases between them. In germline, CDR1 is MDHEN, CDR2 SYDVKM. This CDR3 has 17 amino acids. The CDR3 sequence: CASRGGIGDGSGNTIYF. The CDR3 DNA reads as TGTGCCAGCAGGGGGGGGATAGGAGACGGCTCTGGAAACACCATATATTTT. Variable domain in full (rest from reference TRBV28 and TRBJ1-3): DVKVTQSSRYLVKRTGEKVFLECVQDMDHENMFWYRQDPGLGLRLIYFSYDVKMKEKGDIPEGYSVSREKKERFSLILESASTNQTSMYLCASRGGIGDGSGNTIYFGEGSWLTVV.

J is TRBJ2-6 and V is TRBV4-2; unclear D gene. The CDR3 has 16 residues. Trimming pared 0 bases from V and 3 bases from J, leaving 9 bases between. The germline V gene has CDR1 LGHNA and CDR2 YNFKEQ. CDR3 DNA sequence: TGTGCCAGCAGCCAAGAAAAAGGCGGTGGGGCCAACGTCCTGACTTTC. Translation gives CASSQEKGGGANVLTF.

The chain is built from TRBV7-3 and TRBJ2-6; TRBD2 agrees at 7 bases. The CDR3 has 15 amino acids. With 6 bases clipped from V and 1 base from J, the junction kept 3 bases outside the gene matches. In germline, CDR1 is SGHTA, CDR2 FQGTGA. The CDR3 region has the DNA TGTGCCAGCAGTCCCGGGGGGTCTGGGGCCAACGTCCTGACTTTC. Translation: CASSPGGSGANVLTF.

This clone was seen a single time. The rearrangement joins TRBV9 to TRBJ2-3; 8 nucleotides align to TRBD2. The germline CDR1 and CDR2 sequences are SGDLS and YYNGEE. This CDR3 has 15 amino acids. The V gene end was trimmed by 0 bases and the J gene end by 0 bases; junction bases not matched to a gene: 0. The CDR3 DNA reads as TGTGCCAGCAGCGTAGCTAGCGGGAGCACAGATACGCAGTATTTT. This codes for CASSVASGSTDTQYF.

The chain couples TRBV7-9 to TRBJ1-1; D not resolved. This CDR3 has 12 residues. V lost 5 bases and J lost 0, with 4 bases in between. From germline, CDR1 is SEHNR and CDR2 FQNEAQ (reference sequence). The CDR3 sequence is CASSQMNTEAFF. CDR3 DNA: TGTGCCAGCAGCCAGATGAACACTGAAGCTTTCTTT.

This clone was seen just once. The chain has TRBV30 and TRBJ2-5; 8 bases match TRBD2. The CDR3 sequence is 13 residues long. V lost 0 bases, J lost 4 bases, and 1 base stayed unmatched. Germline V gene sequence: CDR1 GTSNPN, CDR2 SVGIG (reference sequence). The chain's CDR3 is CAWSVGLAETQYF. CDR3 DNA sequence: TGTGCCTGGAGTGTAGGACTAGCAGAGACCCAGTACTTC.

By its share, this clone is medium-sized. The V and J genes are TRBV19 and TRBJ2-7, with D perhaps matching TRBD1 (5 bases). V shed 10 bases and J shed 3 bases, with 16 bases lying between them. The germline CDR1 and CDR2 sequences are LNHDA and SQIVND (reference sequence). The CDR3 totals 13 residues. In nucleotides, the CDR3 is TGTGCCACCCGGGCAGGGCCTTACTACGAGCAGTACTTC. Translating gives CATRAGPYYEQYF.